The 14 T cell receptor beta chains below all came from one sample that was sequenced in a study of beta chain features in type 1 diabetes. Study observations and caveats: People with Type 1 diabetes carried modestly yet significantly shorter TCRB CDR3s in all four CD4+ subsets.

These receptors' antigens are unknown. Sequenced material consisted of expressed TCRB transcripts (all of the isolated RNA was reverse transcribed). Method: immunoSEQ multiplex PCR; TCRdb's copy keeps in-frame clones and lacks some. In the table there are some 70,000 clones, about 50% of which are singletons. Sequencing was carried out using central memory CD4+ T cells from blood. All receptors derive from a man under 40 with type 1 diabetes.

This rearrangement joins TRBV6-1 to TRBJ1-2; 7 bases match TRBD1. Losses at the gene ends were 7 bases for V and 4 bases for J; bases not matched to a gene: 6. In germline, CDR1 is MNHNS, CDR2 SASEGT. The length of the CDR3 is 13 residues. In DNA form, the CDR3 reads TGTGCCAGCACCCCAGGGGGACCCTATGGCTACACCTTC. It is translated as CASTPGGPYGYTF.

The chain has TRBV29-1 and TRBJ1-3; 11 nucleotides line up with TRBD1. From germline, CDR1 is SQVTM and CDR2 ANQGSEA. The trim removed 7 bases at V and 2 bases at J, leaving 4 bases unmatched. This CDR3 is built from 14 residues. CDR3 nucleotides: TGCAGCGCCGGGGGACAGGGGGCTGGAAACACCATATATTTT. Translating gives CSAGGQGAGNTIYF.

This clone was detected only once. This sequence joins TRBV6-5 and TRBJ2-7, with a weak D call TRBD1 (5 bases). The V and J ends lost 8 bases and 7 bases respectively, with 24 bases between them. CDR3 length: 15 residues. From germline, CDR1 is MNHEY and CDR2 SVGAGI. The CDR3 is CASGNPSGSRLEQYF. Written as DNA, the CDR3 is TGTGCCAGCGGGAACCCCTCAGGGTCCCGCTTAGAGCAGTACTTC.

CDR3 in amino acids: CASSRPGLAGGTEQFF. CDR3 bases: TGTGCCAGCAGCCGCCCGGGACTAGCGGGAGGAACTGAGCAGTTCTTC. V and J are TRBV11-1 and TRBJ2-1; 15 nucleotides line up with TRBD2. Germline CDR1 reads SGHAT; CDR2 reads FQDESV (reference sequence). The CDR3 has 16 amino acids. With 5 bases clipped from V and 9 bases from J, the junction kept 8 bases outside the gene matches.

In this sample, this clone turned up a few times. The chain couples TRBV2 to TRBJ2-1; 14 bases align to TRBD2. Germline V lookup: CDR1 SNHLY, CDR2 FYNNEI. The CDR3 is 15 residues long. Losses at the gene ends were 6 bases for V and 3 bases for J; bases not matched to a gene: 1. CDR3 bases: TGTGCCAGCAGAGGGACTAGCGGGAGCTACAATGAGCAGTTCTTC. It yields the protein CASRGTSGSYNEQFF.

V is TRBV2 and J is TRBJ1-1, with D uncertain. The CDR3 covers 13 residues. V lost 6 bases to trimming and J lost 6 bases, with 14 bases between them. Germline V gene sequence: CDR1 SNHLY, CDR2 FYNNEI. CDR3 nucleotides: TGTGCCAGCAGGGGCTTGGGGAGGGCTGAAGCTTTCTTT. Its translation is CASRGLGRAEAFF.

Of note for this clone: In the same sample, other DNA sequences code for this CDR3. The J gene is TRBJ1-2, the V gene TRBV7-2; D is perhaps TRBD1 (6 bases). The V end was cut by 1 base, the J end by 2 bases, with 11 bases between. This CDR3 is built from 15 residues. Per the germline V gene, CDR1 is SGHTA and CDR2 is FQGNSA. As DNA, the CDR3 is TGTGCCAGCAGCTTAGGATCAGGGGCCAACTATGGCTACACCTTC. This encodes CASSLGSGANYGYTF.

The CDR3 region has the DNA TGCGCCAGCAGCCCCTACAAAGGCGGGGAGGGGTCCAAAAACATTCAGTACTTC. Amino acids: CASSPYKGGEGSKNIQYF. This chain links TRBV5-1 with TRBJ2-4, with 7 positions matching TRBD2. The germline V gene encodes CDR1 SGHRS and CDR2 YFSETQ. CDR3 length equals 18 residues. V lost 4 bases, J lost 2 bases, and 15 bases stayed unmatched.

This sequence joins TRBV5-1 and TRBJ1-3; 7 bases are a match to TRBD1. The V gene's germline CDR1 is SGHRS and CDR2 YFSETQ. The CDR3 totals 17 residues. Losses at the gene ends were 4 bases for V and 0 bases for J; bases not matched to a gene: 10. In DNA form, the CDR3 reads TGCGCCAGCAGCCAACAACCCGCAGGGGGCTCTGGAAACACCATATATTTT. It codes for CASSQQPAGGSGNTIYF.

This clone was found a few times. The chain carries TRBV29-1 and TRBJ2-3; 12 bases line up with TRBD2. This CDR3 has 13 amino acids. The J segment lost 4 bases and the V segment lost 7 bases, leaving 3 bases of the junction unmatched. From germline, CDR1 is SQVTM and CDR2 ANQGSEA. The DNA of the CDR3 is TGCAGCGCGCTAGCGGGGGGGCCAGATACGCAGTATTTT. Residues: CSALAGGPDTQYF.

This CDR3 reads CASSHPLGRYNEQFF. The DNA of the CDR3 is TGTGCCAGCAGCCACCCTCTGGGGCGGTACAATGAGCAGTTCTTC. V is TRBV14 and J is TRBJ2-1; possible D gene TRBD1, 5 bases. With 3 bases removed from V and 4 bases from J, the gap between germline ends came to 13 bases. The CDR3 length is 15 residues. Germline loops: CDR1 SGHDN, CDR2 FVKESK.

The chain carries TRBV25-1 and TRBJ1-2, with D perhaps TRBD1 (5 bases). The CDR3 totals 16 residues. Germline loops: CDR1 MGHDK, CDR2 SYGVNS. V was shortened by 1 base and J by 5 bases, with 17 bases between the two germline ends. The CDR3 here is CASSESRVAGTYGYTF. Written as DNA, the CDR3 is TGTGCCAGCAGTGAATCGCGGGTAGCGGGGACTTATGGCTACACCTTC.

This clone has only a few counts. The chain links TRBV9 to TRBJ2-7, with TRBD2 as a possible D gene (5 bases). Germline V gene lookup returns CDR1 SGDLS and CDR2 YYNGEE. V was cut by 4 bases and J by 6 bases, with 20 bases left in between. The CDR3 is 15 amino acids. As DNA, the CDR3 is TGTGCCAGCAGCCCGTTGAGCGGACCCGTAGTCGAGCAGTACTTC. It is translated as CASSPLSGPVVEQYF.

This rearrangement joins TRBV5-1 to TRBJ1-1; D gene unclear. Germline CDR1 is SGHRS and CDR2 is YFSETQ. Trimming shortened V by 0 bases and J by 4 bases, and 7 bases separated the two germline ends. The CDR3 extends over 13 amino acids. In DNA, the CDR3 is TGCGCCAGCAGCTTGGGCTCGGGCACTGAAGCTTTCTTT. The encoded protein is CASSLGSGTEAFF.